This TCR beta chain was recovered during a study of human T cells and chemical hapten exposure. Total RNA was isolated from unfractionated whole blood. The library attached unique molecular identifiers to individual cDNA molecules. TCRdb independently ran MiXCR on the reads; one entry per CDR3 protein. The profile shows about 120,000 distinct CDR3 sequences, less than 10% of them singletons. The V segment lost 4 bases and the J segment 3 bases; nucleotides outside the gene matches: 15. This CDR3 has 17 residues. Germline V gene lookup returns CDR1 DFQATT and CDR2 SNEGSKA (reference sequence). This clonotype was recorded many times.

This receptor was obtained from a human donor in good health. Some clones in this sample may be carry-over from other donors' samples. Sequencing used whole blood. The genes are TRBV20-1 and TRBJ2-3, with TRBD2 matching over 8 bases. The CDR3 sequence: CSATPTWSGGRTDTQYF. The CDR3 DNA reads as TGCAGTGCTACTCCCACTTGGAGCGGGGGACGGACAGATACGCAGTATTTT.